This T cell receptor (beta chain) was sequenced in a study of graft-versus-host responses after intestinal transplantation (dated by TCRdb to about 2021). Notes on the research overall: Multivisceral, liver-intestinal, or isolated intestinal transplants were received by the recipients. Every recipient was given anti-thymocyte globulin induction, then maintenance tacrolimus and steroids for roughly 3 years. After intestinal transplantation, graft-versus-host and host-versus-graft alloreactive T cell clones in the graft, circulation and bone marrow were tracked using bulk TCR-beta CDR3 sequencing. Alloreactive clones were identified by sequencing pre-transplant mixed lymphocyte reaction products and comparing these products with unstimulated pre-transplant donor and recipient T cells. Of the roughly 24 intestinal transplant recipients enrolled in the cohort, one of whom was a retransplant, 3 patients without pretransplant specimens were excluded. A peak of at least 4% donor T cells among recipient peripheral blood mononuclear cells was the definition used for donor T cell macrochimerism. Rather than being sequenced by the commercial service, samples from three later patients were sequenced in-house on an Illumina MiSeq and processed with MiXCR. Results and caveats for the whole study, not just this receptor: GvH clones were detected in recipient bone marrow, and some appeared earlier in ileal mucosa or blood, consistent with an intestinal mucosal origin. Patients with donor T cell macrochimerism had high GvH to HvG T cell clonal ratios in their allografts. The relatively low number and heterogeneity of intestinal transplant patients limited the conclusions. Early after transplant, declines in HvG clones were associated with peak levels of circulating GvH clones.

Preparation of the library involved the immunoSEQ multiplex PCR assay. For most patients, high-throughput TCR-beta CDR3 sequencing of genomic DNA was performed by Adaptive Biotechnologies. The published analysis was carried out like this. TCR sequencing data were retrieved from Adaptive's ImmunoSEQ software for 15 to 20 patients, whereas a few other patients were processed with MiXCR and VDJtools. CDR3 nucleotide sequences shared between donor and recipient were removed because their origin could not be assigned. Alloreactive clones required at least 2-fold expansion over unstimulated cells and minimum CFSE-low frequency of 0.002% (template counts) or 0.001% (read counts). Clones were considered mappable if detected in sequenced pre-transplant spleen, lymph node, or MLR CFSE-low populations of the donor or recipient. Cumulative frequency of alloreactive clones was calculated as a percentage of all sequences weighted by copy number. What TCRdb holds here is the immuneACCESS table cut down to in-frame rearrangements. Part of the clones is not present; checked against another copy, under half of the missing clones reflect an unresolved V gene, and the others are unexplained. The DNA gave D and trimming, while V, J and clone size come from that table. The sample table shows 13,000 to 15,000 clones, and less than 80% are seen once. Of the sample, 9% falls within the top ten clones.

The germline V gene gives CDR1 as SGHTA and CDR2 as FQGNSA. There are 15 amino acids in the CDR3, from cysteine to phenylalanine inclusive. Just CDR3 DNA is preserved here, 45 bases in frame from base 1. V is cut by 3 bases and J by 0 bases, and the space between the germline ends is 9 bases. To isolate intraepithelial and lamina propria lymphocytes from graft specimens, dithiothreitol, EDTA incubations and collagenase D digestion were used. Bulk TCR-beta sequencing was performed on serial intestinal graft biopsy specimens collected as late as 600 days after transplant. In the case of this clone: Its antigen remains unidentified. Per-base qualities were not stored, and no clone one base away is much larger.

The source is a human patient who received an intestinal transplant, so some T cells may come from the graft donor. The sequences come from ileum tissue, collected roughly 720 days after intestinal transplantation. The sequence is built from TRBV7-2 and TRBJ1-3, and TRBD1 may be the D gene, going by 5 matching bases. The CDR3 amino acid sequence is: CASSLGLNSGNTIYF. The nucleotides read TGTGCCAGCAGCTTGGGGCTTAACTCTGGAAACACCATATATTTT.